This TCR beta chain is from a study of beta chain features in type 1 diabetes. Study background: Analysis included 107,917,701 sorted cells drawn from all samples. Study outcomes and limitations: TCRB CDR3s from Type 1 diabetes patients were moderately but significantly shorter in all four CD4+ subsets. Among type 1 diabetes patients, VDJ junctions had fewer insertions and more deletions.

As every portion of the isolated RNA was reverse transcribed, the sequencing read expressed TCRB transcripts. Profiled with immunoSEQ multiplex PCR; TCRdb holds only in-frame clones, not every one. The sample has nearly 700,000 clones, around 15% seen once. Trimming stripped 1 base from V and 0 bases from J, with 3 bases between. CDR1 is SGHTA, CDR2 FQGNSA, per germline. The CDR3 is made up of 13 amino acids. This clone was picked up a small number of times. Its antigen is not identified. The same CDR3 is also encoded by other DNA sequences in this sample. The source of this sequence is a man younger than 30 with type 1 diabetes. The V gene is TRBV7-2, the J gene TRBJ1-1; D gene unclear. Specimen: naive CD4+ T cells from blood. This chain's CDR3 is CASSLDLNTEAFF. The DNA of the CDR3 is TGTGCCAGCAGCTTAGACCTGAACACTGAAGCTTTCTTT.